The source of this T cell receptor beta chain is a study of CD8 T cells in Susac syndrome. Random hexamers were used to reverse transcribe an amount of about 0.45 to 1 ug RNA. The CDR3 of TCR beta was amplified by immunoSEQ multiplex PCR across 54 Vbeta and 13 Jbeta. Using its own MiXCR run on the immunoSEQ multiplex PCR reads, TCRdb lists one record per CDR3 protein. The sample yields around 80,000 distinct CDR3 sequences, roughly nine tenths seen once. The multiple sclerosis controls, all treatment-naive patients, had relapsing-remitting disease that was stable or active. Negative isolation was used for CD8+ and CD4+ T cells and FACS enrichment for TEMRA cells. The CDR3 has 17 amino acids. Germline V CDR1 and CDR2: SNHLY, FYNNEI. Trimming removed 6 bases from V and 10 bases from J; junction bases left unmatched: 15.

The receptor's source is a human donor with multiple sclerosis. The sequenced material came from CD8+ T cells from PBMCs. The rearrangement joins TRBV2 to TRBJ2-2; 12 bases line up with TRBD2. In DNA form, the CDR3 reads TGTGCCAGCAGCGATGGACTAGCGGGATCTCCTGGGTTGGAGCTGTTTTTT. It specifies CASSDGLAGSPGLELFF.